One sample yielded the 19 T cell receptor beta chains listed below, sequenced in a study of CD8+ T cells in alopecia areata. In each case, RNA was isolated and then reverse transcribed into cDNA as the sequencing template. TCRdb's copy holds only in-frame clones and misses some; the assay was immunoSEQ multiplex PCR. The sample consists of about 110,000 clones, 45% to 70% of them appearing once. The sequencing sample was made of CD8+ T cells sorted from blood. All receptors come from a human donor in good health.

This clone was seen repeatedly, ten times or more. V and J are TRBV13 and TRBJ1-3; no clear D. Germline V CDR1 and CDR2: PRHDT, FYEKMQ (reference sequence). This CDR3 spans 16 amino acids. V was pared by 1 base and J by 3 bases, with 13 bases between. As DNA, the CDR3 is TGTGCCAGCAGCTTAGAACTGGGTACGGTTGGAAACACCATATATTTT. As protein: CASSLELGTVGNTIYF.

This chain joins TRBV9 and TRBJ2-7, with TRBD1 identical over 12 bases. Germline V gives CDR1 SGDLS, CDR2 YYNGEE. CDR3 length: 15 amino acids. J was trimmed by 4 bases and V by 0 bases; bases with no gene match: 2. The CDR3 bases are TGTGCCAGCAGCGTAGGGGGACAGGGGGCTTACGAGCAGTACTTC. Translation: CASSVGGQGAYEQYF.

Only one count was recorded for this clone. V gene TRBV25-1 combines with J gene TRBJ1-4; maybe TRBD1 (5 bases). CDR3 size: 11 residues. Trimming removed 4 bases at V and 13 bases at J, with 10 bases between. The germline gives CDR1 MGHDK, CDR2 SYGVNS. The DNA for the CDR3 is TGTGCCAGCAGTGGAGAAGGGGTACTGTTTTTT. This codes for CASSGEGVLFF.

This clone turned up a few times. The chain uses TRBV19 and TRBJ1-5, with 7 bases identical to TRBD1. Germline values: CDR1 LNHDA, CDR2 SQIVND (reference sequence). The CDR3 loop spans 17 amino acids. With 6 bases clipped from V and 7 bases from J, the junction kept 18 bases outside the gene matches. CDR3 DNA: TGTGCCAGTAGACATCGACAGGGTGAACTTCCTCGGCAGCCCCAGCATTTT. This translates into CASRHRQGELPRQPQHF.

This clone has just a few counts. This sequence joins TRBV2 and TRBJ2-2; the D is unclear. The V gene's germline CDR1 is SNHLY and CDR2 FYNNEI. Trimming stripped 1 base from V and 7 bases from J, with 13 bases between. The CDR3 length is 15 residues. This CDR3 reads CASSEEEFTVGELFF. The CDR3 nucleotides read TGTGCCAGCAGTGAAGAAGAGTTCACCGTCGGGGAGCTGTTTTTT. The whole variable domain, remainder taken from reference TRBV2 and TRBJ2-2, is EPEVTQTPSHQVTQMGQEVILRCVPISNHLYFYWYRQILGQKVEFLVSFYNNEISEKSEIFDDQFSVERPDGSNFTLKIRSTKLEDSAMYFCASSEEEFTVGELFFGEGSRLTVL.

The chain has TRBV9 and TRBJ2-2; D ambiguous. Trimming took off 4 bases at V and 5 bases at J, with 6 bases between the two ends. The CDR3 contains 12 residues. Germline V lookup: CDR1 SGDLS, CDR2 YYNGEE. CDR3 nucleotides: TGTGCCAGCAGCCCCGGGACCGGGGAGCTGTTTTTT. Encoded protein: CASSPGTGELFF.

The chain combines TRBV19 with TRBJ2-3, with D possibly TRBD2 on 5 matching bases. V shed 9 bases and J shed 1 base, with 17 bases lying between them. CDR3 length equals 15 residues. Germline assignment: CDR1 LNHDA and CDR2 SQIVND (reference sequence). CDR3 protein: CASTVSFGGTDTQYF. In DNA form, the CDR3 reads TGTGCCAGCACCGTCTCTTTCGGGGGCACAGATACGCAGTATTTT. The whole variable domain, filled in from reference TRBV19 and TRBJ2-3, reads DGGITQSPKYLFRKEGQNVTLSCEQNLNHDAMYWYRQDPGQGLRLIYYSQIVNDFQKGDIAEGYSVSREKKESFPLTVTSAQKNPTAFYLCASTVSFGGTDTQYFGPGTRLTVL.

V gene TRBV30 combines with J gene TRBJ1-2; a weak D match, TRBD1 (6 bases). V was pared by 0 bases and J by 2 bases, with 13 bases between. The CDR3 consists of 15 residues. The V gene's germline CDR1 is GTSNPN and CDR2 SVGIG (reference sequence). CDR3 sequence (DNA): TGTGCCTGGAGTGTAGTGGGCAGGGGCAACTATGGCTACACCTTC. Translating gives CAWSVVGRGNYGYTF. Together with reference TRBV30 and TRBJ1-2, the CDR3 gives the full variable domain: SQTIHQWPATLVQPVGSPLSLECTVEGTSNPNLYWYRQAAGRGLQLLFYSVGIGQISSEVPQNLSASRPQDRQFILSSKKLLLSDSGFYLCAWSVVGRGNYGYTFGSGTRLTVV.

The genes are TRBV13 and TRBJ2-3, with TRBD2 identical over 13 bases. The CDR3 totals 17 residues. Germline lookup yields CDR1 PRHDT and CDR2 FYEKMQ (reference sequence). The V segment lost 6 bases and the J segment 3 bases; nucleotides outside the gene matches: 9. CDR3 bases: TGTGCCAGCAGTCGGGGACTAGCGGGGACTCCAACAGATACGCAGTATTTT. It translates to CASSRGLAGTPTDTQYF.

This clone occurred a few times. The chain carries TRBV27 and TRBJ1-1, with D uncertain. The CDR3 loop spans 14 amino acids. The V gene lost 3 bases and the J gene lost 0 bases, with 8 bases spanning the gap. Germline CDR1 is MNHEY and CDR2 is SMNVEV (reference sequence). In nucleotides, the CDR3 is TGTGCCAGCAGTTTTCTGGGTCTGAACACTGAAGCTTTCTTT. Encoded protein: CASSFLGLNTEAFF.

The CDR3 sequence is CAWRAGTGGVEQYF. The CDR3 DNA reads TGTGCCTGGAGGGCCGGGACAGGGGGCGTCGAGCAGTACTTC. The chain employs TRBV30 and TRBJ2-5; 12 positions match TRBD1. The J call is uncertain, as TRBJ2-7 better fits the DNA end. The germline CDR1 and CDR2 sequences are GTSNPN and SVGIG (reference sequence). This CDR3 contains 14 residues.

CDR3 DNA: TGTGCCAGCAGCCCTACTCCGGGACAGGGGTCAGATACGCAGTATTTT. Residues: CASSPTPGQGSDTQYF. J is TRBJ2-3 and V is TRBV11-2; TRBD1 aligns across 10 bases. This CDR3 contains 16 residues. The V gene end was trimmed by 5 bases and the J gene end by 4 bases; junction bases not matched to a gene: 9. Looked up from germline, CDR1 is SGHAT and CDR2 is FQNNGV.

This sequence joins TRBV4-1 and TRBJ1-6; no firm D call. The CDR3 contains 12 residues. Germline V CDR1 and CDR2: MGHRA, YSYEKL. Trimming pared 6 bases from V and 6 bases from J, leaving 6 bases between. CDR3 coding DNA: TGCGCCAGCAGGGGTTTTAATTCACCCCTCCACTTT. This translates into CASRGFNSPLHF.

The chain links TRBV10-3 to TRBJ1-1, with TRBD1 matching over 7 bases. The CDR3 loop spans 14 amino acids. Germline CDR1 reads ENHRY; CDR2 reads SYGVKD. J lost 1 base, V lost 4 bases, and 3 bases had no gene match. CDR3 residues: CAISAGGENTEAFF. CDR3 DNA sequence: TGTGCCATCAGTGCAGGGGGGGAGAACACTGAAGCTTTCTTT.

Only a few counts were recorded for this clone. V usage is TRBV4-1 and J usage is TRBJ2-1; maybe TRBD1 (5 bases). This CDR3 is 16 amino acids long. Germline V gene lookup returns CDR1 MGHRA and CDR2 YSYEKL. Between the trimmed V and J ends, which lost 3 bases and 3 bases, there was a span of 15 bases. Here the CDR3 reads CASSHFSGKSYNEQFF. CDR3 DNA sequence: TGCGCCAGCAGCCACTTCTCAGGGAAAAGCTACAATGAGCAGTTCTTC.

V and J are TRBV5-6 and TRBJ2-7; D gene uncertain. Germline values: CDR1 SGHDT, CDR2 YYEEEE. The CDR3 consists of 12 residues. Trimming left V 0 bases short and J 7 bases short, with 8 bases between. The CDR3 protein is CASSLVQSEQYF. The CDR3 bases are TGTGCCAGCAGCTTGGTTCAGTCGGAGCAGTACTTC.

There are many counts of this clone. The chain couples TRBV19 to TRBJ2-7; TRBD1 matches 9 bases. In germline, CDR1 is LNHDA, CDR2 SQIVND (reference sequence). The J segment lost 2 bases and the V segment lost 5 bases, leaving 4 bases of the junction unmatched. The CDR3 is 14 amino acids. CDR3 sequence reads: CASSVGQGTYEQYF. In DNA, the CDR3 is TGTGCCAGTAGTGTCGGACAGGGGACCTACGAGCAGTACTTC. The full variable domain, in which reference TRBV19 and TRBJ2-7 provide the parts outside the CDR3, is DGGITQSPKYLFRKEGQNVTLSCEQNLNHDAMYWYRQDPGQGLRLIYYSQIVNDFQKGDIAEGYSVSREKKESFPLTVTSAQKNPTAFYLCASSVGQGTYEQYFGPGTRLTVT.

This chain uses TRBV5-6 with TRBJ1-4; D gene unclear. V lost 3 bases, J lost 6 bases, and 12 bases lay in between. The germline V gene encodes CDR1 SGHDT and CDR2 YYEEEE. The CDR3 extends over 14 amino acids. The CDR3 region has the DNA TGTGCCAGCAGCTCCCGGACTCGGGATGAAAAACTGTTTTTT. Translation gives CASSSRTRDEKLFF.

This rearrangement joins TRBV6-5 to TRBJ2-3; D not certain. The CDR3 is 13 residues long. Trimming cost V 6 bases and J 0 bases, with 7 bases left between them. Germline CDR1 reads MNHEY; CDR2 reads SVGAGI. CDR3 loop: CASRGPSTDTQYF. In nucleotides, the CDR3 is TGTGCCAGCAGAGGACCTAGCACAGATACGCAGTATTTT.